This T cell receptor (beta chain) was sequenced for a study of identifying expanded T cells in peripheral blood. Study results and caveats: Across healthy donors, higher total template counts meant significantly greater roughly 2-week count variance.

The CDR3 loop spans 15 amino acids. The germline V gene has CDR1 MGHDK and CDR2 SYGVNS. Trimming shortened V by 3 bases and J by 1 base, and 9 bases separated the two germline ends. TCRdb's table, derived via immunoSEQ multiplex PCR, lists solely in-frame clones and lacks some. Of some 91,000 clones in the sample, 70% to 90% are singletons; the top ten hold roughly 4%. As concerns this clone: Its antigen is still unknown.

The chain links TRBV25-1 to TRBJ2-2; TRBD2 might be the D (5 bases). The sequencing input was blood. The sequence was collected from a person aged 18 to 75 in good health. The CDR3 reads CASSDRAVNTGELFF. CDR3 nucleotides: TGTGCCAGCAGTGATAGAGCGGTGAACACCGGGGAGCTGTTTTTT.